The present T cell receptor (beta chain) was sequenced within a study of blood T cell repertoires in COVID-19. Background on the study: Donors in the United States, Italy and Spain gave samples during acute or convalescent COVID-19. PBMCs, B-cell-depleted T cells, or T cells provided the cDNA or gDNA that made up the material.

V lost 3 bases, J lost 0 bases, and 7 bases stayed unmatched. Germline V gene data show CDR1 as MDHEN and CDR2 as SYDVKM. The CDR3 covers 17 residues. Per the study methods: Amplifying reference gene primers gave estimates of nucleated cell counts. Using immunoSEQ multiplex PCR, the repertoire was profiled, and TCRdb retains in-frame clones only, with some absent. D and trimming come from the DNA, and the V and J calls and clone size come from that table. The repertoire holds tens of thousands of clones, with 87% as singletons. The sequence was collected from a human donor in a cohort sampled during active COVID-19. Sequencing input: peripheral blood. The J gene is TRBJ2-3, the V gene TRBV28; 9 nucleotides match TRBD2. The CDR3 loop is CASSFGPSGTSTDTQYF. CDR3 in DNA: TGTGCCAGCAGTTTTGGGCCTAGCGGGACTAGCACAGATACGCAGTATTTT.